Listed below are T cell receptor beta chains from one sample, sequenced in a study of T-cell memory formation after mild COVID-19. MiXCR, applied by TCRdb to the 5' RACE reads, yields one record per CDR3 protein. The table records a few hundred thousand distinct CDR3 sequences, around 27% of them present only once. Material: PBMCs or a T cell subset sorted from them (not recorded which). Receptors originate from an adult woman who had mild COVID-19 (a few samples of this study predate the infection). Cell type and time point are not known. Both conserved end residues are part of each CDR3. A D gene is named only where the DNA matches it firmly. Clone sizes are given selectively: once, few, many, or a class where the clone is expanded.

v_call,d_call,cdr3_length,clone_size,j_call,cdr3_nt,cdr3_aa
TRBV29-1,TRBD2,13,few,TRBJ2-7,TGCAGCGTTGAGGCAGCGGGGGCCGAAAGTCGGAGCTTC,CSVEAAGAESRSF
TRBV7-9,NA,14,few,TRBJ2-1,TGTGCCACCCTCCCCCCGGACAGACGACATGAGCAGTTCTTC,CATLPPDRRHEQFF
TRBV24-1,NA,13,NA,TRBJ2-2,TGTGCCACCATGAGGGGAAACACCGGGGAGCTGTTTTTT,CATMRGNTGELFF
TRBV6-5,TRBD2,16,NA,TRBJ2-7,TGTGCCAGCACAGATGCGGGACTAGCGGGATCCTACGAGCAGTACTTC,CASTDAGLAGSYEQYF
TRBV20-1,NA,14,NA,TRBJ1-5,TGCAGTGCTAGAGCCCTAGGGGGCAATCAGCCCCAGCATTTT,CSARALGGNQPQHF
TRBV20-1,NA,15,few,TRBJ2-7,TGCAGTGCTACAGGGGAGGGGGACTTAGCCTACGAGCAGTACTTC,CSATGEGDLAYEQYF
TRBV3-1,NA,17,few,TRBJ2-5,TGTGCCAGCAGCCAAGATAGGGGAGTTGGCAGGGGTAGGAACCAGTACTTC,CASSQDRGVGRGRNQYF
TRBV5-1,NA,14,NA,TRBJ1-5,TGCGCCAGCAGCTTGGAGGGGCGAGGGCAGCCCCAGAATTTT,CASSLEGRGQPQNF
TRBV12-3/TRBV12-4,NA,14,few,TRBJ1-3,TGTGCCAGCAGTTACGACAGCTCTGGAAACACCATATATTTT,CASSYDSSGNTIYF
TRBV7-3,TRBD1,15,NA,TRBJ1-2,TGTGCCAGCAGTCCCGAACAGGGGGCGCTTGACGGCTACACCTTC,CASSPEQGALDGYTF
TRBV6-2/TRBV6-3,TRBD2,13,NA,TRBJ2-7,TGTGCCAGCAGGACTAGCGGTTACTACGAGCAGTACTTC,CASRTSGYYEQYF
TRBV7-9,NA,13,NA,TRBJ1-5,TGTGCCAGCAGCCCACCGGGGGACGGGCCCCAGCATTTT,CASSPPGDGPQHF
TRBV20-1,NA,15,few,TRBJ2-1,TGCAGTGCTAGAGGAGGAACGGGGGATAACAATGAGCAGTTCTTC,CSARGGTGDNNEQFF
TRBV3-1,TRBD2,16,few,TRBJ2-5,TGTGCCAGCAGCCGCGGACTAGCGGGAGAGGGGGAGACCCAGTACTTC,CASSRGLAGEGETQYF
TRBV13,NA,14,NA,TRBJ1-1,TGTGCCAGCAGCTTAGACGCGGGGAGTACTGAAGCTTTCTTT,CASSLDAGSTEAFF
TRBV20-1,NA,11,many,TRBJ2-7,TGCAGTGCCGGACAGTTCTACGAGCAGTACTTC,CSAGQFYEQYF
TRBV19,TRBD2,15,NA,TRBJ2-3,TGTGCCAGTAGTATTACTAGCGGGAGCACAGATACGCAGTATTTT,CASSITSGSTDTQYF
TRBV9,TRBD1,14,NA,TRBJ2-5,TGTGCCAGCAGCGTAAGGGACAGGGGGGAGACCCAGTACTTC,CASSVRDRGETQYF